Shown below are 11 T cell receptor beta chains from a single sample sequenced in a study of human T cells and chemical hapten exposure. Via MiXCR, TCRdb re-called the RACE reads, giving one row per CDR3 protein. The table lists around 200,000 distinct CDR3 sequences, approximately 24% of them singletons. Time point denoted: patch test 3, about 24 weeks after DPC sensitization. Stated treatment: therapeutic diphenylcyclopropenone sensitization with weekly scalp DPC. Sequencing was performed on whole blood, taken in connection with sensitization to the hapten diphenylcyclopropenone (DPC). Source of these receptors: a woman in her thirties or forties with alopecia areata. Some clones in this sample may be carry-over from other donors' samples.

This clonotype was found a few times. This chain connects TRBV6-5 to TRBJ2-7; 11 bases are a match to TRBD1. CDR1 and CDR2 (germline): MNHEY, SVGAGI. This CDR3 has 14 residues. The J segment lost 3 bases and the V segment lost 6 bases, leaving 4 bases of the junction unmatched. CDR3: CASRPGTGGYEQYF. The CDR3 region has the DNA TGTGCCAGCAGGCCCGGGACAGGGGGCTACGAGCAGTACTTC.

The CDR3 reads CSVGQGGYGYTF. For the CDR3, the DNA is TGCAGCGTTGGACAGGGGGGCTATGGCTACACCTTC. This chain joins TRBV29-1 and TRBJ1-2, with 9 bases fitting TRBD1. The length of the CDR3 is 12 residues. Trimming at V came to 4 bases and at J to 4 bases, leaving 1 base not matched to a gene. From germline, CDR1 is SQVTM and CDR2 ANQGSEA.

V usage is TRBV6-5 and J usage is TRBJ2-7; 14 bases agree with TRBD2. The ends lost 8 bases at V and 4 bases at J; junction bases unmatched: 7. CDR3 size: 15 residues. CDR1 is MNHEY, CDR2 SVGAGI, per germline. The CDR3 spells CASALRLAGGYEQYF. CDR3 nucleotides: TGTGCCAGCGCGCTCCGACTAGCGGGAGGGTACGAGCAGTACTTC.

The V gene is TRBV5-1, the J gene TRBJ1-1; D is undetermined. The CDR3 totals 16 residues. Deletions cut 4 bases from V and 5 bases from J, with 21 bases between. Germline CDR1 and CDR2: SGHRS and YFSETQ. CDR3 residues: CASSERTSGMVTEAFF. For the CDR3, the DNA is TGCGCCAGCAGCGAAAGAACGAGTGGAATGGTTACTGAAGCTTTCTTT.

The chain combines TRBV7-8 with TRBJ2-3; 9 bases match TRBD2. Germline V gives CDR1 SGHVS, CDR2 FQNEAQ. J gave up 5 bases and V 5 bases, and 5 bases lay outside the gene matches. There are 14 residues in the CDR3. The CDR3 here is CASSRGGEKDTQYF. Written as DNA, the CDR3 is TGTGCCAGCAGCCGCGGGGGGGAGAAAGATACGCAGTATTTT.

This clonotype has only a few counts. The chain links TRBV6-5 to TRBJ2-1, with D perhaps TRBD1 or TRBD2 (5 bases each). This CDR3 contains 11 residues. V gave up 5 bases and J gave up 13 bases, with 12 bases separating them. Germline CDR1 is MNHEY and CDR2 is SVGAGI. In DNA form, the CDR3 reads TGTGCCAGCAGTAACCGGGACCGACAGTTCTTC. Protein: CASSNRDRQFF.

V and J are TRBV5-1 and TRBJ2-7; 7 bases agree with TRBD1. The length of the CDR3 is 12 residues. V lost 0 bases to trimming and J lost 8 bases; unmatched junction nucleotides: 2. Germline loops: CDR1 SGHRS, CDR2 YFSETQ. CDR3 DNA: TGCGCCAGCAGCTTGGAAGGGGGCCAGCAGTACTTC. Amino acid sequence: CASSLEGGQQYF.

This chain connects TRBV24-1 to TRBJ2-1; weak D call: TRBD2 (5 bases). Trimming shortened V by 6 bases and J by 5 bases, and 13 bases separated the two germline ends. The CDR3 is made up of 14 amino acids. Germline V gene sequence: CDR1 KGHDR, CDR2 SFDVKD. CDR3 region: CATSRAGLHNEQFF. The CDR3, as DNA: TGTGCCACCAGTAGGGCGGGTTTACACAATGAGCAGTTCTTC.

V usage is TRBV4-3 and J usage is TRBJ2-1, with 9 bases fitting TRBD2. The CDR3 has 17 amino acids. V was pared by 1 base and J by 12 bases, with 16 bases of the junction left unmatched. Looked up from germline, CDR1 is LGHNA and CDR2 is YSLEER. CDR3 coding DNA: TGCGCCAGCAGCCAAGCGCCTTCTAGCGGGAAGTTCCTGGGGCAGTTCTTC. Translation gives CASSQAPSSGKFLGQFF.

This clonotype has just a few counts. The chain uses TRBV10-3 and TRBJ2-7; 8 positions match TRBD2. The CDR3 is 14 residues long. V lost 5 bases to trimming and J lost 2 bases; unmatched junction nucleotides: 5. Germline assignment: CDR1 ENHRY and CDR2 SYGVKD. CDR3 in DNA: TGTGCCATCAGTAATTTAGCGGGGACCTACGAGCAGTACTTC. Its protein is CAISNLAGTYEQYF.

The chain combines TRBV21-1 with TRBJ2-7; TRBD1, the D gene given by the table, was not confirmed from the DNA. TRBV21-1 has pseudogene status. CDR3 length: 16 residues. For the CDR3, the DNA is TGTGCCAGCAGCGTCCGGCGCGGACAGGGGGGGTACGAGCAGTACTTC. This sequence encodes CASSVRRGQGGYEQYF.